This TCR beta chain was observed in a study of metastatic and nonmetastatic thyroid tumors. Study results and limitations: It was reported that TCR beta diversity was significantly higher in malignant thyroid tumors than benign nodules, in blood and tumor.

Points on this clone: The antigen is undetermined. A read error is possible here, since a much larger clone lies one base away.

Original handling: The authors used CDR3 differences across clinicopathological groups to build a distant-metastasis classifier for papillary thyroid cancer. TCRdb re-clonotyped the PCR reads through MiXCR. TCRdb, not the authors, supplied the V and J calls. The data contain tens of thousands of clones, under 15% of them singletons. No patient had received any treatment before thyroid surgery. From germline, CDR1 is LNHNV and CDR2 YYDKDF (reference sequence). The CDR3 is made up of 16 amino acids. V was cut by 3 bases and J by 2 bases, with 15 bases left in between. The chain couples TRBV15 to TRBJ2-3, with D perhaps TRBD2 (6 bases). The receptor was derived from a female donor with papillary thyroid cancer or a benign thyroid nodule (not recorded which). Some clones in this sample may be carry-over from other donors' samples. Sequencing was done on a sample of tumor tissue. Here the CDR3 reads CATSSAIGRSTDTQYF. The CDR3 nucleotides read TGTGCCACCAGCAGCGCTATCGGGAGATCCACAGATACGCAGTATTTT.